This TCR beta chain is from a study of blood T cells in healthy people across ages. Aged about 6 to 95, donors were systemically healthy Caucasians from Russia. In each sample, at least 6 million PBMCs were isolated. With respect to this clonotype: What it recognizes is unknown.

A second PCR, run for about 7 to 11 cycles, used a sample-barcoded 5' primer plus a J-beta primer mix. One entry per CDR3 protein results from TCRdb running MiXCR on the 5' RACE reads. The sample shows 1,800,000 or so distinct CDR3 sequences, about two fifths of them seen only once. The CDR3 spans 15 residues. Germline assignment: CDR1 DFQATT and CDR2 SNEGSKA (reference sequence). Trimming removed 3 bases from V and 11 bases from J; junction bases left unmatched: 15. Study conclusions and caveats: There was a strong correlation between TCR beta diversity and naive T cell percentage.

The sequence was obtained from a human donor in good health. The chain combines TRBV20-1 with TRBJ2-5; 10 positions agree with TRBD1. Sample: blood. CDR3: CSARARQGAFNDQYF. CDR3 sequence (DNA): TGCAGTGCTAGGGCCCGACAGGGGGCTTTCAACGATCAGTACTTC.